This T cell receptor beta chain is from a study of Ad26.COV2.S vaccination and SARS-CoV-2 variants. The CDR3 totals 13 residues. Looked up from germline, CDR1 is MNHEY and CDR2 is SMNVEV (reference sequence). Trimming took 3 bases from V and 6 from J, leaving 10 bases between them. Produced via immunoSEQ multiplex PCR; TCRdb's table is partial and in-frame only. The data hold some 340,000 clones, with over 80% observed a single time. Sample treatment: over 15 received Ad26.COV2.S at low or high dose, single or two shots; roughly five received placebo; per-sample allocation not given. Day 63 after the first injection of vaccine or placebo was the sampling time.

The genes are TRBV27 and TRBJ2-3, with D possibly TRBD1 on 6 matching bases. The sample was peripheral blood, taken in a trial of Ad26.COV2.S vaccine versus placebo. The clonotype originates from a person aged 18-60 years who received the Ad26.COV2.S COVID-19 vaccine or a placebo. The CDR3: CASSFGRGDTQYF. CDR3 sequence (DNA): TGTGCCAGCAGTTTCGGCAGGGGTGATACGCAGTATTTT.